The 16 T cell receptor beta chains reported below all come from one sample, sequenced in a study of blood T cell repertoires in COVID-19. Generated by immunoSEQ multiplex PCR, the TCRdb table keeps only in-frame clones and is missing some. The data show around 290,000 clones, with approximately 91% seen just once and approximately 1.5% held by the top ten. Sequencing used PBMCs or T cells enriched from blood (not recorded which). These TCRs come from a woman in her thirties or forties who had recovered from COVID-19.

The chain joins TRBV9 to TRBJ2-7; 12 bases fit TRBD2. The CDR3 consists of 14 residues. Losses at the gene ends were 4 bases for V and 7 bases for J; bases not matched to a gene: 6. Germline CDR1 and CDR2: SGDLS and YYNGEE. The DNA for the CDR3 is TGTGCCAGCAGCCCGACTAGCGGGAGTAGTGAGCAGTACTTC. It specifies CASSPTSGSSEQYF.

This chain uses TRBV18 with TRBJ1-2; no clear D gene. The V end was cut by 2 bases, the J end by 8 bases, with 15 bases between. The CDR3 runs 14 residues. Germline V gives CDR1 KGHSH, CDR2 LQKENI. In nucleotides, the CDR3 is TGTGCCAGCTCACCATCGGGAAGACGAGGAGGCTACACCTTC. It translates to CASSPSGRRGGYTF.

This rearrangement joins TRBV5-1 to TRBJ1-2, with TRBD1 as a possible D gene (5 bases). V lost 4 bases and J lost 4, with 14 bases in between. The CDR3 length is 14 residues. Germline V CDR1 and CDR2: SGHRS, YFSETQ. DNA for the CDR3: TGCGCCAGCAGCCCCCCGACAGATTCCTATGGCTACACCTTC. This gives the protein CASSPPTDSYGYTF.

V is TRBV18 and J is TRBJ1-5, with D possibly TRBD1 on 5 matching bases. Germline CDR1 KGHSH, CDR2 LQKENI. The CDR3 spans 16 residues. Trimming shortened V by 4 bases and J by 6 bases, and 19 bases separated the two germline ends. The DNA of the CDR3 is TGTGCCAGCTCACTCTGGACGCCGGGGAGGGGTCAGCCCCAGCATTTT. It is translated as CASSLWTPGRGQPQHF.

The V call is TRBV7-2, the J call TRBJ1-6; D is undetermined. The CDR3 totals 14 residues. Per the germline V gene, CDR1 is SGHTA and CDR2 is FQGNSA. The V and J ends lost 0 bases and 7 bases respectively, with 7 bases between them. CDR3 protein: CASSLAPVNSPLHF. The DNA for the CDR3 is TGTGCCAGCAGCTTAGCACCGGTGAATTCACCCCTCCACTTT.

The genes are TRBV7-2 and TRBJ1-5; TRBD1 aligns across 8 bases. Germline assignment: CDR1 SGHTA and CDR2 FQGNSA. The V gene end was trimmed by 5 bases and the J gene end by 3 bases; junction bases not matched to a gene: 6. There are 15 residues in the CDR3. CDR3 residues: CASSQDRALNQPQHF. Here the CDR3 DNA reads TGTGCCAGCAGCCAGGACAGGGCCCTCAATCAGCCCCAGCATTTT.

This chain uses TRBV10-3 with TRBJ1-5; possibly TRBD1 for D (6 bases). Per germline, CDR1 ENHRY and CDR2 SYGVKD. V was shortened by 3 bases and J by 4 bases, with 10 bases between the two germline ends. This CDR3 is built from 14 residues. The CDR3 DNA sequence: TGTGCCATCAGTGACCGGACAGAGAATCAGCCCCAGCATTTT. This gives the protein CAISDRTENQPQHF.

The chain has TRBV5-1 and TRBJ1-2; D gene unclear. The CDR3 totals 14 residues. The germline CDR1 and CDR2 sequences are SGHRS and YFSETQ. The V end was cut by 1 base, the J end by 3 bases, with 10 bases between. The CDR3 reads CASSLLSQDYGYTF. The CDR3 DNA reads as TGCGCCAGCAGCTTGTTGTCACAAGACTATGGCTACACCTTC.

This clone was counted a single time. The V call is TRBV5-5, the J call TRBJ2-5; TRBD2 aligns across 8 bases. Unmatched junction bases numbered 17, after V lost 5 bases and J lost 5 bases. Germline V lookup: CDR1 SGHKS, CDR2 YYEKEE (reference sequence). The CDR3 extends over 17 amino acids. The CDR3 reads CASRTGGLATGGETQYF. DNA of the CDR3: TGTGCCAGCAGAACCGGTGGACTAGCAACTGGCGGGGAGACCCAGTACTTC.

This clone has only one observation. The chain carries TRBV28 and TRBJ1-2; 7 bases fit TRBD1. Per the germline V gene, CDR1 is MDHEN and CDR2 is SYDVKM. J lost 8 bases, V lost 6 bases, and 12 bases had no gene match. This CDR3 is 14 amino acids long. DNA of the CDR3: TGTGCCAGCAGCTCAACCGACAGGGTCGGGGGCTACACCTTC. Protein sequence: CASSSTDRVGGYTF.

The chain links TRBV12-5 to TRBJ1-5, with 7 positions matching TRBD1. The junction had 7 bases not matched to a gene; V was cut back by 1 base and J by 1 base. Germline lookup yields CDR1 LGHNT and CDR2 FRNRAP. This CDR3 comprises 17 residues. The CDR3 bases are TGTGCTAGTGGTTTGGGACAGGGCCAACTAAGCAATCAGCCCCAGCATTTT. Amino acid sequence: CASGLGQGQLSNQPQHF.

The chain carries TRBV5-1 and TRBJ2-5, with 8 bases matching TRBD2. J gave up 2 bases and V 2 bases, and 5 bases lay outside the gene matches. From germline, CDR1 is SGHRS and CDR2 YFSETQ. CDR3 size: 15 residues. The CDR3 loop is CASSLSSGQQETQYF. Written as DNA, the CDR3 is TGCGCCAGCAGCTTATCTAGCGGGCAACAAGAGACCCAGTACTTC. The full variable domain, its missing parts supplied by reference TRBV5-1 and TRBJ2-5, is KAGVTQTPRYLIKTRGQQVTLSCSPISGHRSVSWYQQTPGQGLQFLFEYFSETQRNKGNFPGRFSGRQFSNSRSEMNVSTLELGDSALYLCASSLSSGQQETQYFGPGTRLLVL.

The V gene is TRBV2, the J gene TRBJ1-1; 7 positions agree with TRBD1. CDR1 is SNHLY, CDR2 FYNNEI, per germline. The J segment lost 2 bases and the V segment lost 6 bases, leaving 9 bases of the junction unmatched. CDR3 length equals 15 residues. CDR3 bases: TGTGCCAGCAGGAAATTGGACAGGTCAAACACTGAAGCTTTCTTT. The encoded protein is CASRKLDRSNTEAFF. Together with reference TRBV2 and TRBJ1-1, the CDR3 gives the full variable domain: EPEVTQTPSHQVTQMGQEVILRCVPISNHLYFYWYRQILGQKVEFLVSFYNNEISEKSEIFDDQFSVERPDGSNFTLKIRSTKLEDSAMYFCASRKLDRSNTEAFFGQGTRLTVV.

This chain uses TRBV10-3 with TRBJ2-1, with 9 bases lining up with TRBD1. CDR1 ENHRY and CDR2 SYGVKD come from the germline V gene. The CDR3 loop spans 16 amino acids. The V segment lost 6 bases and the J segment 5 bases; nucleotides outside the gene matches: 11. CDR3 nucleotide sequence: TGTGCCATCAGGACGGGACAGGGTCCCTCAAACAATGAGCAGTTCTTC. Encoded protein: CAIRTGQGPSNNEQFF.

V is TRBV9 and J is TRBJ2-1; tentative D call: TRBD2 (5 bases). The CDR3 contains 15 residues. Trimming pared 3 bases from V and 1 base from J, leaving 11 bases between. Germline CDR1 is SGDLS and CDR2 is YYNGEE. CDR3: CASSAHTGSYNEQFF. The CDR3 DNA reads TGTGCCAGCAGCGCCCACACGGGATCCTACAATGAGCAGTTCTTC.

The CDR3 DNA reads TGTGCCAGCAGTGATGAGGGAGGTTTCGGAAACACCATATATTTT. Its protein is CASSDEGGFGNTIYF. This chain joins TRBV2 and TRBJ1-3; unclear D gene. The length of the CDR3 is 15 residues. Trimming took off 3 bases at V and 4 bases at J, with 13 bases between the two ends. Per germline, CDR1 SNHLY and CDR2 FYNNEI.